This T cell receptor beta chain is drawn from a study of cytomegalovirus exposure and HLA in healthy donors. General study findings and limits: In a later analysis, parvovirus B19, influenza, CMV and Epstein-Barr virus appeared linked to several top co-occurrence clusters. A later analysis showed that HLA-associated TCR beta chains had undergone more clonal expansion than equally common others.

Trimming removed 11 bases at V and 8 bases at J, with 21 bases between. Germline V CDR1 and CDR2: ENHRY, SYGVKD. CDR3 size: 13 residues. PCR employed 60 Vbeta and 13 Jbeta primers. The data were produced by immunoSEQ multiplex PCR, yet TCRdb's version contains in-frame clones alone and is incomplete. Of more than 95,000 clones listed, 75% to 85% are singletons. About this clone itself: Its antigen is as yet unknown.

The V and J genes are TRBV10-3 and TRBJ1-2; no clear D gene. The receptor's source is a man aged 35-49 years in good health and CMV-seronegative. Sequencing used PBMCs. The CDR3 DNA reads as TGTGCCGCCAGCCGTGGGCCCCGGCAGGGCTACACCTTC. This gives the protein CAASRGPRQGYTF.